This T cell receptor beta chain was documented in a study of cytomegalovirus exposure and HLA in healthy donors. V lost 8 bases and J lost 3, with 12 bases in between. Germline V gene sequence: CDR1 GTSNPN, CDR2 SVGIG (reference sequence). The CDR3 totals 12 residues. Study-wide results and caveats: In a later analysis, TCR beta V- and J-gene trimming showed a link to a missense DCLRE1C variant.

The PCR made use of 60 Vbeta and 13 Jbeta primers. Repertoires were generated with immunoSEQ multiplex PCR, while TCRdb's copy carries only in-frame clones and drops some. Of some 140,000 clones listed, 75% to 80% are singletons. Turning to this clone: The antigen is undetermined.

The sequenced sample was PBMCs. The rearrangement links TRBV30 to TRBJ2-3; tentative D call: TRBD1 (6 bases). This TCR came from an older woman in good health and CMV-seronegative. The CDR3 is CARRGPTDTQYF. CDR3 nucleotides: TGTGCCCGCAGGGGTCCGACAGATACGCAGTATTTT.